These T cell receptor beta chains were read from a single sample in a study of blood T cell repertoires in COVID-19. The method was immunoSEQ multiplex PCR; TCRdb's version includes in-frame clones alone and lacks a portion of them. The data contain about 250,000 clones, 88% of them singletons. The source material was peripheral blood. These receptors all come from a middle-aged woman who had recovered from COVID-19. Both conserved end residues are part of each CDR3. A D gene is named only where the DNA matches it firmly. Not every row has a clone size; where given, it reads once, few, many or a size class.

>TRBV7-3|TRBJ2-7|NA|TRBD2
TGTGCCAGCAGCCCCAGGGGGCTAGCGGGGGCCTGGGAGCAGTACTTC
CASSPRGLAGAWEQYF
>TRBV19|TRBJ1-5|NA|NA
TGTGCCAGTAGTCCGCGAGGACCACTCGGGGGACAGCCCCAGCATTTT
CASSPRGPLGGQPQHF
>TRBV27|TRBJ2-1|NA|TRBD2
TGTGCCAGCAGTCAATCGCGGCTAGCGGGAACCTACAATGAGCAGTTCTTC
CASSQSRLAGTYNEQFF
>TRBV19|TRBJ2-7|NA|TRBD2
TGTGCCAGTAGTATAGATGGGACTAGCGGGAGTATGTCCTACGAGCAGTACTTC
CASSIDGTSGSMSYEQYF
>TRBV4-1|TRBJ1-4|once|NA
TGCGCCAGCAGCCAAGGTCCCGGGACTGGCAAGGAAAAACTGTTTTTT
CASSQGPGTGKEKLFF
>TRBV30|TRBJ1-5|once|TRBD1
TGTGCCTGGAGTGCCGAGACAGGGAGGAGCAATCAGCCCCAGCATTTT
CAWSAETGRSNQPQHF
>TRBV28|TRBJ1-5|few|TRBD1
TGTGCCAGCAGTCCACAGGGGGTGGCGGAGGCCCGTCGCAATTTGCATTTT
CASSPQGVAEARRNLHF
>TRBV15|TRBJ2-7|NA|TRBD2
TGTGCCACCAGCAAACGGACTAGCGGGAGGTACGAGCAGTACTTC
CATSKRTSGRYEQYF
>TRBV6-5|TRBJ2-7|NA|NA
TGTGCCAGCAGTTACGAGGGACACCGGCCATACGAGCAGTACTTC
CASSYEGHRPYEQYF
>TRBV30|TRBJ1-2|NA|NA
TGTGCCTGGAGCCAAACCCCGGGGGCTAACTATGGCTACACCTTC
CAWSQTPGANYGYTF
>TRBV18|TRBJ2-3|NA|NA
TGTGCCAGCTCACCACTTGGGGCCACACCCACAGATACGCAGTATTTT
CASSPLGATPTDTQYF
>TRBV2|TRBJ2-3|NA|NA
TGTGCCAGCAGACCCCCTGGACAGCTAGATACGCAGTATTTT
CASRPPGQLDTQYF
>TRBV28|TRBJ1-1|NA|TRBD1
TGTGCCAGCAGTCCTACAGGGGGAGTGGGGACTGAAGCTTTCTTT
CASSPTGGVGTEAFF
>TRBV11-2|TRBJ2-1|NA|TRBD2
TGTGCCAGCAGCCCGCCCGGGACTAAGCAGTTCTTC
CASSPPGTKQFF
>TRBV27|TRBJ2-1|NA|TRBD2
TGTGCCAGCAGTTTACCGGGACTAGCGGGATACAATGAGCAGTTCTTC
CASSLPGLAGYNEQFF
>TRBV29-1|TRBJ2-7|NA|TRBD2
TGCAGCGTTGACAGCGGGGCCGAGCAGTACTTC
CSVDSGAEQYF
>TRBV4-3|TRBJ2-5|NA|NA
TGCGCCAGCAGCCAAGGTGGCAGGGCGGTCGAGACCCAGTACTTC
CASSQGGRAVETQYF
>TRBV7-9|TRBJ1-3|NA|NA
TGTGCCAGCACCTCAGGAGGCGGAAACTCTGGAAACACCATATATTTT
CASTSGGGNSGNTIYF
>TRBV6-2/TRBV6-3|TRBJ2-1|NA|NA
TGTGCCAGCAGTTCCGGGCAGGGGGGCACCTACAATGAGCAGTTCTTC
CASSSGQGGTYNEQFF
>TRBV7-2|TRBJ2-1|NA|TRBD2
TGTGCCAGCAGCTTAGTGGGGCTAGCGGCTAACAATGAGCAGTTCTTC
CASSLVGLAANNEQFF
>TRBV9|TRBJ2-3|NA|TRBD1
TGTGCCAGCAGCGCCGGGACAGCCACAGATACGCAGTATTTT
CASSAGTATDTQYF
>TRBV14|TRBJ2-1|NA|NA
TGTGCCAGCAGCCAAGGTGGGCCGAGTAATGAGCAGTTCTTC
CASSQGGPSNEQFF
>TRBV19|TRBJ1-5|once|NA
TGTGCCAGTAGTATAGGGGGGGATAGCAATCAGCCCCAGCATTTT
CASSIGGDSNQPQHF